What follows are 22 T cell receptor beta chains derived from one specimen sequenced in a study of blood T cell repertoires in COVID-19. Clones were sequenced by immunoSEQ multiplex PCR, and TCRdb holds only the in-frame ones, with some missing. Of 55,000 to 90,000 clones listed, about 85% were seen once; the top ten hold around 3.9%. The sample comprised peripheral blood. The receptor set was obtained from a man in his 70s with active COVID-19.

This clone appeared a single time. An end of the junction differs from the germline gene, which may be a read error. The chain uses TRBV2 and TRBJ2-3; possibly TRBD2 for D (5 bases). This CDR3 has 11 amino acids. CDR1 and CDR2 (germline): SNHLY, FYNNEI. The CDR3 sequence is CASSEGGEAAF. The CDR3 DNA reads TGTGCCAGCAGCGAGGGCGGTGAGGCGGCTTTT.

The J gene is TRBJ2-5, the V gene TRBV21-1; the D segment call TRBD1 is taken from the table without a DNA check. TRBV21-1 is recorded as a pseudogene. The CDR3 has 15 amino acids. The CDR3 DNA reads TGTGCCAGCAGCAAAGCCCGACAGGGCGGGGAGACCCAGTACTTC. This codes for CASSKARQGGETQYF.

This clone was recorded only once. The gene calls are TRBV5-6 and TRBJ2-7; 14 bases agree with TRBD2. Germline CDR1 SGHDT, CDR2 YYEEEE. V lost 4 bases, J lost 4 bases, and 7 bases stayed unmatched. The length of the CDR3 is 16 residues. The chain's CDR3 is CASSPGLAGAGYEQYF. In nucleotides, the CDR3 is TGTGCCAGCAGCCCGGGACTAGCGGGAGCTGGTTACGAGCAGTACTTC.

The chain joins TRBV7-6 to TRBJ2-1; 8 positions agree with TRBD2. V lost 5 bases and J lost 0; bases outside the gene matches: 3. The CDR3 contains 15 residues. Looked up from germline, CDR1 is SGHVS and CDR2 is FNYEAQ. In nucleotides, the CDR3 is TGTGCCAGCAGCCCAAGCGGGGGCTCCTACAATGAGCAGTTCTTC. This translates into CASSPSGGSYNEQFF.

The rearrangement joins TRBV7-2 to TRBJ2-3; maybe TRBD1 (5 bases). The V gene lost 6 bases and the J gene lost 4 bases, with 17 bases spanning the gap. CDR3 length: 15 residues. Germline CDR1 is SGHTA and CDR2 is FQGNSA. CDR3 DNA: TGTGCCAGCAGACCCCGTGGGGCTTCGGCAGATACGCAGTATTTT. This codes for CASRPRGASADTQYF.

The gene calls are TRBV14 and TRBJ1-5; 7 bases fit TRBD1. The junction had 8 bases not matched to a gene; V was cut back by 0 bases and J by 0 bases. CDR1 SGHDN and CDR2 FVKESK come from the germline V gene. CDR3 length: 18 amino acids. CDR3 protein: CASSQDVGGRNSNQPQHF. The CDR3 DNA sequence: TGTGCCAGCAGCCAAGATGTAGGGGGCAGAAATAGCAATCAGCCCCAGCATTTT.

This clone was seen once. The chain carries TRBV24-1 and TRBJ1-2; TRBD1 agrees at 10 bases. Germline V lookup: CDR1 KGHDR, CDR2 SFDVKD. The CDR3 covers 16 residues. With V trimmed by 3 bases and J by 7 bases, 10 bases remained unmatched. The CDR3 coding sequence is TGTGCCACCAGTGATACCCAGGACAGGGGGGCCGGTGGCTACACCTTC. Protein product: CATSDTQDRGAGGYTF.

Worth noting for this clone: Different DNA sequences within this sample yield the same CDR3. The V call is TRBV27, the J call TRBJ1-1, with 7 bases fitting TRBD1. The CDR3 is made up of 14 amino acids. Germline assignment: CDR1 MNHEY and CDR2 SMNVEV (reference sequence). The J segment lost 1 base and the V segment lost 5 bases, leaving 4 bases of the junction unmatched. CDR3 in amino acids: CASSPNRGNTEAFF. The CDR3, as DNA: TGTGCCAGCAGTCCGAACAGGGGGAACACTGAAGCTTTCTTT.

This chain uses TRBV7-9 with TRBJ2-1; 7 nucleotides match TRBD2. CDR3 length: 16 residues. V lost 5 bases, J lost 4 bases, and 11 bases stayed unmatched. The germline gives CDR1 SEHNR, CDR2 FQNEAQ (reference sequence). Here the CDR3 reads CASSTRGSQGYNEQFF. As DNA, the CDR3 is TGTGCCAGCAGCACACGCGGGAGCCAAGGGTACAATGAGCAGTTCTTC.

This chain uses TRBV18 with TRBJ2-5, with D maybe TRBD2 (6 bases). V shed 6 bases and J shed 5 bases, with 22 bases lying between them. The germline CDR1 and CDR2 sequences are KGHSH and LQKENI. The CDR3 spans 16 residues. The CDR3 DNA reads TGTGCCAGCTCGGCCGGGGGAAGGGGCAATGAGGAGACCCAGTACTTC. Amino acid sequence: CASSAGGRGNEETQYF.

The rearrangement links TRBV9 to TRBJ2-7, with D perhaps matching TRBD2 (7 bases). The germline gives CDR1 SGDLS, CDR2 YYNGEE. The CDR3 is made up of 15 amino acids. Trimming cost V 2 bases and J 2 bases, with 14 bases left between them. CDR3 loop: CASSVGGTPTYEQYF. DNA of the CDR3: TGTGCCAGCAGCGTCGGGGGGACACCCACCTACGAGCAGTACTTC. Full variable domain (rest looked up from reference TRBV9 and TRBJ2-7): DSGVTQTPKHLITATGQRVTLRCSPRSGDLSVYWYQQSLDQGLQFLIQYYNGEERAKGNILERFSAQQFPDLHSELNLSSLELGDSALYFCASSVGGTPTYEQYFGPGTRLTVT.

The chain employs TRBV19 and TRBJ2-5; D remains unclear. From germline, CDR1 is LNHDA and CDR2 SQIVND (reference sequence). CDR3 length: 13 amino acids. The V end lost 5 bases, the J end lost 2 bases, and 9 bases lay between the germline ends. The CDR3 sequence: CASSLGRQETQYF. The CDR3 coding sequence is TGTGCCAGTAGTCTAGGCCGGCAAGAGACCCAGTACTTC.

The chain joins TRBV7-2 to TRBJ2-3; no reliable D call. V was pared by 2 bases and J by 2 bases, with 8 bases between. Germline CDR1 reads SGHTA; CDR2 reads FQGNSA. This CDR3 has 14 amino acids. The CDR3 spells CASSLNGVTDTQYF. The CDR3, as DNA: TGTGCCAGCAGCTTAAACGGTGTCACAGATACGCAGTATTTT.

In its sample, this clone was seen once. The V call is TRBV6-2 or TRBV6-3, the J call TRBJ1-5, with TRBD1 matching over 8 bases. The CDR3 extends over 13 amino acids. V lost 2 bases to trimming and J lost 7 bases; unmatched junction nucleotides: 1. Germline CDR1 and CDR2: MNHEY and SVGEGT. For the CDR3, the DNA is TGTGCCAGCAGTTACGGACAGGGCCAGCCCCAGCATTTT. Protein product: CASSYGQGQPQHF.

The J gene is TRBJ2-1, the V gene TRBV30; 8 bases agree with TRBD1. The V gene's germline CDR1 is GTSNPN and CDR2 SVGIG (reference sequence). Trimming took 2 bases from V and 8 from J; bases not matched to a gene: 8. CDR3 size: 14 residues. The CDR3 spells CAWSTDRGTYEQFF. The DNA of the CDR3 is TGTGCCTGGAGTACCGACAGGGGTACCTATGAGCAGTTCTTC.

The rearrangement uses TRBV9 and TRBJ2-3; possible D gene TRBD2, 5 bases. The CDR3 sequence is 15 residues long. CDR1 is SGDLS, CDR2 YYNGEE, per germline. Trimming shortened V by 4 bases and J by 1 base, and 13 bases separated the two germline ends. The CDR3 loop is CASSPRGSGTDTQYF. CDR3 in DNA: TGTGCCAGCAGCCCCCGGGGTAGCGGCACAGATACGCAGTATTTT.

The chain carries TRBV25-1 and TRBJ2-7, with TRBD1 matching 7 bases. This CDR3 region has 12 residues. V lost 6 bases and J lost 6; bases outside the gene matches: 5. Germline loops: CDR1 MGHDK, CDR2 SYGVNS. CDR3 in DNA: TGTGCCAGCAGCCCCCAGGGGGTCGAGCAGTACTTC. The encoded protein is CASSPQGVEQYF.

The chain is built from TRBV7-3 and TRBJ2-2; TRBD2 aligns across 8 bases. This CDR3 spans 15 amino acids. Germline assignment: CDR1 SGHTA and CDR2 FQGTGA. J was trimmed by 1 base and V by 5 bases; bases with no gene match: 3. The CDR3 DNA is TGTGCCAGCAGCCCACGGGGGGGGAACACCGGGGAGCTGTTTTTT. It encodes CASSPRGGNTGELFF.

The rearrangement joins TRBV19 to TRBJ2-7; TRBD2 matches 15 bases. Germline CDR1 and CDR2: LNHDA and SQIVND (reference sequence). This CDR3 comprises 15 residues. After removal of 7 bases from V and 7 bases from J, the junction contained 8 bases not matched to a gene. The CDR3 nucleotides read TGTGCCAGTACCCCCGGACTAGCGGGGGGGGTGGAGCAGTACTTC. The encoded protein is CASTPGLAGGVEQYF.

V usage is TRBV3-1 (or the pseudogene TRBV3-2) and J usage is TRBJ2-7, with TRBD2 as a possible D gene (6 bases). V was pared by 1 base and J by 2 bases, with 12 bases between. This CDR3 spans 15 amino acids. CDR1 LGHDT and CDR2 YNNKEL come from the germline V gene (reference sequence). For the CDR3, the DNA is TGTGCCAGCAGCCAAGCGCGGGCGGGAACCTACGAGCAGTACTTC. Encoded protein: CASSQARAGTYEQYF.

V gene TRBV11-3 combines with J gene TRBJ2-7; a possible D gene is TRBD2 (6 bases). CDR1 and CDR2 from the germline V gene are SGHNT and YENEEA. The V gene lost 4 bases and the J gene lost 0 bases, with 7 bases spanning the gap. This CDR3 comprises 13 residues. CDR3 bases: TGTGCCAGCAGCTGGGACTCCTCCTACGAGCAGTACTTC. Translated, it gives CASSWDSSYEQYF.

The chain is built from TRBV7-9 and TRBJ2-7; 13 nucleotides align to TRBD2. The CDR3 runs to 16 residues. V lost 4 bases to trimming and J lost 5 bases; unmatched junction nucleotides: 8. Germline V gene lookup returns CDR1 SEHNR and CDR2 FQNEAQ (reference sequence). CDR3: CASSSRLAGGSDEQYF. The CDR3 coding sequence is TGTGCCAGCAGCTCAAGACTAGCGGGGGGATCTGACGAGCAGTACTTC.